The source of this T cell receptor (beta chain) is a study of blood T cells in healthy people across ages. Study information: When template switching was applied, about one barcoded beta molecule was captured per two T cells.

The V end was cut by 3 bases, the J end by 5 bases, with 17 bases between. There are 16 residues in the CDR3. Germline V CDR1 and CDR2: SGHRS, YFSETQ. The use of a sample-barcoded 5' primer and a J-beta primer mix characterized a second PCR of about 7 to 12 cycles. TCRdb passed the 5' RACE reads through MiXCR, listing each CDR3 protein once. The top ten hold approximately 3.6% of the sample, which has around 520,000 distinct CDR3 sequences, approximately 26% seen once. This clonotype occurred many times. No fewer than 5 micrograms of total RNA were isolated from every sample. In addition, the sample was reused for a study of T cells of mothers and their children. That source adds: Every mother supplied over 8 million TCR beta CDR3 reads and every child a few million. Within related and unrelated pairs, thymic selection shapes TCR recombination output in a similar way.

V is TRBV5-1 and J is TRBJ1-4; D might be TRBD1 (6 bases). This TCR was recovered from a boy between 2 and 10 years old in good health. Sample: blood. The CDR3: CASSSMIQGPNEKLFF. As DNA, the CDR3 is TGCGCCAGCAGCTCTATGATCCAGGGGCCGAATGAAAAACTGTTTTTT. The whole variable domain, filled in from reference TRBV5-1 and TRBJ1-4, reads KAGVTQTPRYLIKTRGQQVTLSCSPISGHRSVSWYQQTPGQGLQFLFEYFSETQRNKGNFPGRFSGRQFSNSRSEMNVSTLELGDSALYLCASSSMIQGPNEKLFFGSGTQLSVL.